Reported below is one T cell receptor (beta chain). No antigen is known for it. Treatment indicated: oral pan-JAK inhibitor, 5-10 mg twice daily. Sorting from PBMCs produced CD4+ and CD8+ T cells. RNA was extracted and reverse transcribed into cDNA as the sequencing template. The assay was immunoSEQ multiplex PCR, and TCRdb's table has in-frame clones only and misses some. This table has about 97,000 clones, 50% to 60% appearing once. Trimming at V came to 11 bases and at J to 14 bases, leaving 15 bases not matched to a gene. The germline V gene has CDR1 SNHLY and CDR2 FYNNEI. The CDR3 loop spans 13 amino acids. The source of the sample is a study of CD8+ T cells in alopecia areata. Points from the study as a whole: A large proportion of expanded lesional clones were detected persisting in scalp and blood during tofacitinib.

V usage is TRBV2 and J usage is TRBJ1-6; 7 nucleotides align to TRBD1. Sequencing was performed on CD8+ T cells sorted from blood, taken between weeks 55 and 65, from a patient treated with tofacitinib. This receptor was taken from a human donor with alopecia areata. The CDR3 spells CAVGQEVVASLHF. As DNA, the CDR3 is TGTGCCGTAGGACAGGAGGTGGTTGCATCCCTCCACTTT.